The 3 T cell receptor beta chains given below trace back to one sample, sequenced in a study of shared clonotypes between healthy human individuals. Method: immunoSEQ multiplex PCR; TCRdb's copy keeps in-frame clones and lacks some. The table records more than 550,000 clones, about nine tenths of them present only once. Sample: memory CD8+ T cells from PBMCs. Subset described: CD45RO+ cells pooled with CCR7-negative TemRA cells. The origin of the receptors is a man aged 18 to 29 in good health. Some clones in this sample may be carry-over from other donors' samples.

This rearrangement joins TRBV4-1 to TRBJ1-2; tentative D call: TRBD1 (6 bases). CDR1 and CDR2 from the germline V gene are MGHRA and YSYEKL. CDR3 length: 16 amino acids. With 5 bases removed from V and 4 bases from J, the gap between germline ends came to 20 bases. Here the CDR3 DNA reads TGCGCCAGCAGCAAGTGGGAGGGGGAGACTCTCTATGGCTACACCTTC. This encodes CASSKWEGETLYGYTF.

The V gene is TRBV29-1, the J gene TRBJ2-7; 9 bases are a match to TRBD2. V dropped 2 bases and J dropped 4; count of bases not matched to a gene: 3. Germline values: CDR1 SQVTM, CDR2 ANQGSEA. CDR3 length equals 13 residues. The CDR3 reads CSVESGRRYEQYF. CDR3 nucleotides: TGCAGCGTTGAAAGCGGGAGGCGGTACGAGCAGTACTTC.

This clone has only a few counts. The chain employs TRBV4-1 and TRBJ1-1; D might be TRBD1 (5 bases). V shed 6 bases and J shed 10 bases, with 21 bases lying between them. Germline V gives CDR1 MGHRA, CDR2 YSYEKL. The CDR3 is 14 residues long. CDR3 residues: CASRDKSDSIGAFF. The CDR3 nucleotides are TGCGCCAGCAGGGACAAGAGTGATTCGATAGGAGCTTTCTTT.